A single sample gave rise to the 8 T cell receptor beta chains below, sequenced in a study of cytomegalovirus exposure and HLA in healthy donors. PCR amplification relied on 60 Vbeta primers (plus 13 Jbeta primers). This table comes from immunoSEQ multiplex PCR, and its TCRdb copy is limited to in-frame clones, with some not included. The table has about 200,000 clones, approximately 80% seen once; the top ten hold less than 2%. Material: PBMCs. Receptor source: a man over 45 in good health and CMV-seronegative.

Details on this clone: The same CDR3 can be traced to other DNA sequences in this sample. V and J are TRBV6-6 and TRBJ2-1, with 7 bases lining up with TRBD2. Germline V gene sequence: CDR1 MNHNY, CDR2 SVGAGI (reference sequence). The CDR3 extends over 12 amino acids. J was trimmed by 7 bases and V by 6 bases; bases with no gene match: 3. The CDR3 DNA sequence: TGTGCCAGCAGCAATAGCGGGAATGAGCAGTTCTTC. Its protein product is CASSNSGNEQFF.

This clone showed up just once. The chain is built from TRBV9 and TRBJ2-2, with 7 nucleotides matching TRBD1. In germline, CDR1 is SGDLS, CDR2 YYNGEE. V lost 5 bases, J lost 5 bases, and 9 bases stayed unmatched. The CDR3 covers 15 residues. The DNA for the CDR3 is TGTGCCAGCAGTGAATGGGACAGACCAACCGGGGAGCTGTTTTTT. This translates into CASSEWDRPTGELFF.

The V and J genes are TRBV6-4 and TRBJ2-1; the D gene is possibly TRBD1 (5 bases). CDR1 and CDR2 (germline): MRHNA, SNTAGT. V lost 3 bases, J lost 2 bases, and 11 bases lay in between. CDR3 length: 15 residues. The CDR3 DNA is TGTGCCAGCAGTGAAAAACAGGTCCCCTACAATGAGCAGTTCTTC. It yields the protein CASSEKQVPYNEQFF.

The chain is built from TRBV6-1 and TRBJ2-7; a weak D match, TRBD1 (5 bases). CDR3 length: 15 amino acids. The germline V and J ends were trimmed by 1 base and 3 bases, with 13 bases remaining between them. Germline lookup yields CDR1 MNHNS and CDR2 SASEGT. DNA for the CDR3: TGTGCCAGCAGTGAAGGACAGCTCAACTACTACGAGCAGTACTTC. It is translated as CASSEGQLNYYEQYF.

The rearrangement uses TRBV28 and TRBJ2-5; TRBD1 matches at 8 bases. CDR1 is MDHEN and CDR2 is SYDVKM in the germline V gene. The CDR3 has 15 amino acids. Germline trimming cut 8 bases from V and 4 bases from J; bases unmatched to any gene: 12. The CDR3 nucleotides read TGTGCCAGCTCCCGACAGGGGTCTGTCCGAGAGACCCAGTACTTC. Translation: CASSRQGSVRETQYF. The full variable domain, with the rest looked up from reference TRBV28 and TRBJ2-5, is DVKVTQSSRYLVKRTGEKVFLECVQDMDHENMFWYRQDPGLGLRLIYFSYDVKMKEKGDIPEGYSVSREKKERFSLILESASTNQTSMYLCASSRQGSVRETQYFGPGTRLLVL.

The chain combines TRBV10-2 with TRBJ2-1, with 9 bases identical to TRBD2. Germline CDR1 and CDR2: WSHSY and SAAADI. The CDR3 consists of 14 residues. Trimming took 4 bases from V and 7 from J; bases not matched to a gene: 5. CDR3 DNA sequence: TGCGCCAGCAGTGCTAGCGGGATTGCGAATGAGCAGTTCTTC. It encodes CASSASGIANEQFF.

The CDR3 nucleotides read TGTGCCAGCGAGGTTGATGCGGACTTTAACACCGGGGAGCTGTTTTTT. Translating it yields CASEVDADFNTGELFF. The chain employs TRBV2 and TRBJ2-2, with a tentative D call TRBD2 (5 bases). Germline loops: CDR1 SNHLY, CDR2 FYNNEI. This CDR3 is built from 16 residues. V was clipped by 8 bases and J by 2 bases, with 18 bases between them.

V is TRBV28 and J is TRBJ1-4, with TRBD1 matching 8 bases. Unmatched junction bases numbered 11, after V lost 6 bases and J lost 8 bases. Germline V CDR1 and CDR2: MDHEN, SYDVKM. This CDR3 is built from 15 residues. The CDR3, as DNA: TGTGCCAGCAGCCCCGGACAGGGCATTGGGGAAAAACTGTTTTTT. Translation: CASSPGQGIGEKLFF.